The TCR beta chain described here comes from a study of neurological immune-mediated disorders. The wider study: Within the group of approximately 34 multiple sclerosis patients, approximately 31 were relapsing-remitting, while 3 were secondary progressive.

The germline V gene has CDR1 DFQATT and CDR2 SNEGSKA (reference sequence). The CDR3 is 15 residues long. V lost 3 bases to trimming and J lost 5 bases; unmatched junction nucleotides: 12. Ten or more counts support this clonotype. Antigen unknown. General study findings and limits: As far as clinical or MRI features were concerned, none was associated with the multiple sclerosis repertoire cluster.

Preparation of the unsorted libraries drew on 2 million PBMCs stored at -80 C. The method for making cDNA was 5'RACE, and it used 10-nucleotide random UMIs. TCRdb recomputed calls from the 5' RACE reads with MiXCR, one row per CDR3 protein. The sample records roughly 62,000 distinct CDR3 sequences, about 2.5% being singletons. Sequencing was done on a sample of PBMCs. The chain joins TRBV20-1 to TRBJ2-5, with 7 nucleotides matching TRBD2. The receptor was isolated from a man in his forties or fifties with multiple sclerosis. This CDR3 is CSARRTRPVVETQYF. The CDR3 DNA reads as TGCAGTGCTAGGCGGACTAGACCTGTGGTGGAGACCCAGTACTTC.